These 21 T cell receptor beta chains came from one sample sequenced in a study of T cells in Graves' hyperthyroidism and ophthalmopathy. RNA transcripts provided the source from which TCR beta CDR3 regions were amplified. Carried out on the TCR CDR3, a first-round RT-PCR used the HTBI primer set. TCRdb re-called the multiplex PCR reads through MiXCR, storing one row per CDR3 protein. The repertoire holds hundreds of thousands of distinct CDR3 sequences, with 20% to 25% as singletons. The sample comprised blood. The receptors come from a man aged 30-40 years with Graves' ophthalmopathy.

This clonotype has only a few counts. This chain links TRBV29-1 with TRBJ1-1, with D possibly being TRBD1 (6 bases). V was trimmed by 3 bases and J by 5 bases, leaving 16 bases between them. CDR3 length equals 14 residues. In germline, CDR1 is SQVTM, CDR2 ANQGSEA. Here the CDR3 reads CSVELPEGETEAFF. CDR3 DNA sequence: TGCAGCGTTGAGCTTCCAGAGGGGGAGACTGAAGCTTTCTTT.

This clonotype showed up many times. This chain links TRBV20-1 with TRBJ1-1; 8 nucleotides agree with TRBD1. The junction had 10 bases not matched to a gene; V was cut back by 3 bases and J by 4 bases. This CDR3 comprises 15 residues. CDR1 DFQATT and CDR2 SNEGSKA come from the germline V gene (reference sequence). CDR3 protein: CSASRAGGRSTEAFF. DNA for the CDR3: TGCAGTGCTAGTAGGGCAGGGGGCAGGAGCACTGAAGCTTTCTTT.

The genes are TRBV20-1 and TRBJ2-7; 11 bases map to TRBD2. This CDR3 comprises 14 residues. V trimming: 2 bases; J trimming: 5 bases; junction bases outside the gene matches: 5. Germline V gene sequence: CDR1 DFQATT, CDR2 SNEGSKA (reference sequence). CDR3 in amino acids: CSARKTSGTDEQYF. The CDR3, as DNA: TGCAGTGCTAGAAAGACTAGCGGGACCGACGAGCAGTACTTC.

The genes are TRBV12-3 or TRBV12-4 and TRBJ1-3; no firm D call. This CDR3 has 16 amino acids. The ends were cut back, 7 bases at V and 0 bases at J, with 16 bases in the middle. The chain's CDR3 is CASTPIGRDSGNTIYF. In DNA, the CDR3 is TGTGCCAGCACCCCGATCGGGCGCGACTCTGGAAACACCATATATTTT.

The DNA for the CDR3 is TGTGCAGAAACGGAATTAGCGGGAGGGCCGAGTGAAAACATTCAGTACTTC. It is translated as CAETELAGGPSENIQYF. The chain joins TRBV2 to TRBJ2-4, with 11 bases that match TRBD2. CDR3 length equals 17 residues. Germline CDR1 reads SNHLY; CDR2 reads FYNNEI.

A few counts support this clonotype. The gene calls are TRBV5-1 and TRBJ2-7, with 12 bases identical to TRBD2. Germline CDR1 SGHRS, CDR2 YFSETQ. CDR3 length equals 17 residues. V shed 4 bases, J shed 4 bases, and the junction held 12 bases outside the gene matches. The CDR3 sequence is CASSPTALAGGGYEQYF. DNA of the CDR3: TGCGCCAGCAGCCCCACGGCTCTAGCGGGAGGGGGTTACGAGCAGTACTTC.

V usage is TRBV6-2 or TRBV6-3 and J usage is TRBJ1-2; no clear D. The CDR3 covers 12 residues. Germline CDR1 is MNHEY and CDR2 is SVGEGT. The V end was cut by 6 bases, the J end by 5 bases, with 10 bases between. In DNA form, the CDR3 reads TGTGCCAGCAGAGAACAGAATTATGGCTACACCTTC. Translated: CASREQNYGYTF.

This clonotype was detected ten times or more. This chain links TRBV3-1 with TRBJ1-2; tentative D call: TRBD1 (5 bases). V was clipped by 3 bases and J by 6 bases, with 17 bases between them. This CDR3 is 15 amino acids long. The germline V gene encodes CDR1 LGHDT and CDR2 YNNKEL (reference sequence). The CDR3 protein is CASSHQSRGGNGYTF. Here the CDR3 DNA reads TGTGCCAGCAGCCATCAGTCTCGGGGGGGGAATGGCTACACCTTC.

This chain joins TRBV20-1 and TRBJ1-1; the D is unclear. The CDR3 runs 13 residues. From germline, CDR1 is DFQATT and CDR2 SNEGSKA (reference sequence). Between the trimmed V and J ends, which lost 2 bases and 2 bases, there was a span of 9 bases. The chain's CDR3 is CSARSAPNTEAFF. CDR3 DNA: TGCAGTGCTAGATCGGCACCTAACACTGAAGCTTTCTTT.

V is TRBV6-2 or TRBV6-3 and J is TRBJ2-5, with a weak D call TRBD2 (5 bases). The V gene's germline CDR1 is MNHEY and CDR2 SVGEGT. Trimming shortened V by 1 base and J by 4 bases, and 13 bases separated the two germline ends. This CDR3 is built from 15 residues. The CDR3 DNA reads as TGTGCCAGCAGTTACTATCCGGAAGGAGGAGAGACCCAGTACTTC. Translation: CASSYYPEGGETQYF.

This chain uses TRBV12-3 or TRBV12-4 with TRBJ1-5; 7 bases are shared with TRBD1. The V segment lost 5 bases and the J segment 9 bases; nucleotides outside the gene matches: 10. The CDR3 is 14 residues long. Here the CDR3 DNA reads TGTGCCAGCAGTGATGACAGGGAGTCAGGGCCCCAGCATTTT. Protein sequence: CASSDDRESGPQHF.

The CDR3 coding sequence is TGCAGTGCTCTAGCGAATAACAACAATGAGCAGTTCTTC. Amino acid sequence: CSALANNNNEQFF. This sequence joins TRBV20-1 and TRBJ2-1; D perhaps matches TRBD2 (6 bases). The CDR3 extends over 13 amino acids. Germline CDR1 reads DFQATT; CDR2 reads SNEGSKA (reference sequence). V was pared by 5 bases and J by 5 bases, with 13 bases between.

Here the CDR3 DNA reads TGCAGCGTTGAAGCGGGACTCAACACCGGGGAGCTGTTTTTT. As protein: CSVEAGLNTGELFF. The chain couples TRBV29-1 to TRBJ2-2; perhaps TRBD2 as D (6 bases). CDR3 size: 14 residues. Trimming left V 1 base short and J 2 bases short, with 8 bases between. Germline-derived CDR1 and CDR2 are SQVTM and ANQGSEA.

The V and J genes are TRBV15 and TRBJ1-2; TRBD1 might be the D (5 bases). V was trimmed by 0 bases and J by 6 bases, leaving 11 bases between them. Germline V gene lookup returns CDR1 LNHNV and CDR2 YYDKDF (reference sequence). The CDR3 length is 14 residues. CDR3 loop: CATSRDETAHGYTF. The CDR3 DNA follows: TGTGCCACCAGCAGAGATGAGACAGCCCATGGCTACACCTTC.

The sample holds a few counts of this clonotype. Here the CDR3 reads CASSVSADRRGETQYF. The CDR3 DNA is TGTGCCAGCAGCGTAAGTGCAGACCGAAGGGGGGAGACCCAGTACTTC. The genes are TRBV9 and TRBJ2-5; tentative D call: TRBD1 (6 bases). The CDR3 spans 16 residues. V dropped 1 base and J dropped 5 bases, with 18 bases sitting between them. Germline CDR1 SGDLS, CDR2 YYNGEE.

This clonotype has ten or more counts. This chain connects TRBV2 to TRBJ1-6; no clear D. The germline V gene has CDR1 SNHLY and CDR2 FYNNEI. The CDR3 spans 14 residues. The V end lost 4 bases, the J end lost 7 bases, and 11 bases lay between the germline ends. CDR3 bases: TGTGCCAGCAGTGTGGGCCAGTTCAATTCACCCCTCCACTTT. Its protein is CASSVGQFNSPLHF.

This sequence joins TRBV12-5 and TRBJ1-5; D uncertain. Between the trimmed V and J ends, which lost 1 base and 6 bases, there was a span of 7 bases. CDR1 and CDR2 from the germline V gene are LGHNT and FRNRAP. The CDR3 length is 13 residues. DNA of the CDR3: TGTGCTAGTGGTTTGGCCCAGAGTCAGCCCCAGCATTTT. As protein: CASGLAQSQPQHF. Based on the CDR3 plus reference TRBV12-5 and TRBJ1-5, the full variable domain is DARVTQTPRHKVTEMGQEVTMRCQPILGHNTVFWYRQTMMQGLELLAYFRNRAPLDDSGMPKDRFSAEMPDATLATLKIQPSEPRDSAVYFCASGLAQSQPQHFGDGTRLSIL.

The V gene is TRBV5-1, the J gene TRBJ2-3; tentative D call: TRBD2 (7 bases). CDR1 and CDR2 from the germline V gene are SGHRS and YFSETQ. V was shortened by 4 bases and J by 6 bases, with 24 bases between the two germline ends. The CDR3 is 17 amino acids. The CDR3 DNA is TGCGCCAGCAGCCCGGGCGGAGCGGGACCAAGGGGGGATACGCAGTATTTT. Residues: CASSPGGAGPRGDTQYF. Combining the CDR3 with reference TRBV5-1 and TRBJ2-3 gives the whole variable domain KAGVTQTPRYLIKTRGQQVTLSCSPISGHRSVSWYQQTPGQGLQFLFEYFSETQRNKGNFPGRFSGRQFSNSRSEMNVSTLELGDSALYLCASSPGGAGPRGDTQYFGPGTRLTVL.

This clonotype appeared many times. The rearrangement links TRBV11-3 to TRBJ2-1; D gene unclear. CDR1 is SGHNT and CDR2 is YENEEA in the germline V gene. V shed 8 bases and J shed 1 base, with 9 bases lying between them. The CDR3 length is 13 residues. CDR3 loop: CASEIPSYNEQFF. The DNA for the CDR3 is TGTGCCAGCGAAATTCCATCCTACAATGAGCAGTTCTTC.

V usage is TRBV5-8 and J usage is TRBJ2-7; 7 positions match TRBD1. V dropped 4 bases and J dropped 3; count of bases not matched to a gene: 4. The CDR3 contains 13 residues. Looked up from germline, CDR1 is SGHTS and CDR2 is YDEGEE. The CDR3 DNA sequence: TGTGCCAGCAGCCTTACAGGGGTCTACGAGCAGTACTTC. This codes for CASSLTGVYEQYF.

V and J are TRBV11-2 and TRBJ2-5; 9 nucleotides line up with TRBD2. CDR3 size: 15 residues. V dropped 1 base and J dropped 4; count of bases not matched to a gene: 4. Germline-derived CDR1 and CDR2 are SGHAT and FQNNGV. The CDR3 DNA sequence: TGTGCCAGCAGCTTAGCCGGGACTAGCCTAGAGACCCAGTACTTC. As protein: CASSLAGTSLETQYF.